A selection of T cell receptor beta chains follows, all from one sample in a study of shared T cell receptors in the human thymus. The table came from immunoSEQ multiplex PCR; TCRdb's copy has only in-frame clones and leaves some out. The data show 600,000 to 900,000 clones, approximately 83% seen once. A further study also used this sample, focusing on human thymus T cells.

The sample consisted of thymocytes. These receptors originate from a girl under two years old with a congenital heart defect. CDR3s include the opening cysteine and the closing phenylalanine or tryptophan. The order of the fields is V gene, J gene, clone size, D gene, CDR3 protein, CDR3 DNA. The D gene is left open where the match is weak. Size is stated for part of the rows, as once, few or many counts, or as a class when the clone is expanded.

TRBV5-5	TRBJ1-1	.	.	CASSFQGPGGTEAFF	TGTGCCAGCAGCTTTCAGGGGCCGGGGGGCACTGAAGCTTTCTTT
TRBV5-6	TRBJ1-1	.	.	CASSFSGNTEAFF	TGTGCCAGCAGCTTTTCGGGGAACACTGAAGCTTTCTTT
TRBV12-5	TRBJ2-1	few	TRBD2	CASGFTARGGRGEQFF	TGTGCTAGTGGTTTCACGGCGCGGGGGGGCCGGGGTGAGCAGTTCTTC
TRBV7-9	TRBJ1-1	.	.	CASSLAANTEAFF	TGTGCCAGCAGCTTAGCGGCAAACACTGAAGCTTTCTTT
TRBV5-5	TRBJ1-2	.	.	CASSLAGGMDYGYTF	TGTGCCAGCAGCTTGGCCGGGGGGATGGACTATGGCTACACCTTC
TRBV7-9	TRBJ1-1	.	.	CASSLVDKGGLNLNTEAFF	TGTGCCAGCAGCTTAGTGGACAAGGGTGGATTGAACCTTAACACTGAAGCTTTCTTT
TRBV6-5	TRBJ1-1	.	TRBD1	CASSYQTGRFEAFF	TGTGCCAGCAGTTACCAGACAGGGCGTTTCGAAGCTTTCTTT
TRBV28	TRBJ2-1	.	TRBD1	CASSPGTGDSYNEQFF	TGTGCCAGCAGTCCCGGGACAGGGGACTCCTACAATGAGCAGTTCTTC
TRBV5-1	TRBJ1-4	.	.	CASSRRTSEKLFF	TGCGCCAGCAGCAGACGGACATCAGAAAAACTGTTTTTT
TRBV11-2	TRBJ1-2	.	TRBD1	CASSPGGQYGYTF	TGTGCCAGCAGCCCAGGGGGGCAGTATGGCTACACCTTC
TRBV10-1	TRBJ2-3	.	.	CASSVYREDTQYF	TGCGCCAGCAGTGTCTACAGGGAAGATACGCAGTATTTT
TRBV5-1	TRBJ1-1	.	.	CASSHSPLNTEAFF	TGCGCCAGCAGCCACTCCCCCCTGAACACTGAAGCTTTCTTT
TRBV9	TRBJ1-5	once	.	CASSPGQNQPQHF	TGTGCCAGCAGTCCCGGACAGAATCAGCCCCAGCATTTT
TRBV9	TRBJ2-2	.	TRBD1	CASSVDRGPGELFF	TGTGCCAGCAGCGTGGACAGGGGGCCCGGGGAGCTGTTTTTT
TRBV2	TRBJ2-1	.	.	CASSEMASLDNEQFF	TGTGCCAGCAGTGAAATGGCTAGCCTAGACAATGAGCAGTTCTTC
TRBV7-9	TRBJ2-7	.	TRBD1	CASSFTTGAYEQYF	TGTGCCAGCAGCTTCACGACAGGGGCCTACGAGCAGTACTTC
TRBV7-2	TRBJ2-3	.	.	CASSLRKGSRTHTDTQYF	TGTGCCAGCAGCTTAAGGAAAGGGAGTCGAACCCACACAGATACGCAGTATTTT
TRBV12-5	TRBJ2-1	once	.	CASAPHGTPNYNEQFF	TGTGCTAGTGCCCCACACGGGACACCCAACTACAATGAGCAGTTCTTC
TRBV28	TRBJ2-2	.	TRBD2	CASSRGGSGELFF	TGTGCCAGCAGCCGCGGGGGATCTGGGGAGCTGTTTTTT
TRBV30	TRBJ2-1	.	TRBD2	CAWSGGLKRGLDEQFF	TGTGCCTGGAGCGGCGGCCTGAAGCGGGGTCTGGATGAGCAGTTCTTC
TRBV27	TRBJ1-6	.	TRBD1	CASSLPGQGVVGNSPLHF	TGTGCCAGCAGTCTTCCGGGACAGGGGGTCGTAGGTAATTCACCCCTCCACTTT
TRBV5-4	TRBJ1-4	.	.	CASSLVNPGHREGDEKLFF	TGTGCCAGCAGCTTGGTCAATCCGGGACACAGGGAGGGGGACGAAAAACTGTTTTTT
TRBV10-1	TRBJ2-1	.	TRBD1	CASSEKSLTGGEQFF	TGCGCCAGCAGTGAGAAGAGCCTTACAGGGGGTGAGCAGTTCTTC
TRBV5-4	TRBJ2-3	.	TRBD2	CASSLGLAGGSDTQYF	TGTGCCAGCAGCTTGGGGCTAGCGGGGGGGTCAGATACGCAGTATTTT
TRBV4-3	TRBJ1-2	.	.	CASSQDPAARTLNYGYTF	TGCGCCAGCAGCCAAGATCCCGCGGCCAGAACTTTAAACTATGGCTACACCTTC
TRBV27	TRBJ2-7	once	.	CASRVGQGTYEQYF	TGTGCCAGCAGGGTGGGGCAGGGGACCTACGAGCAGTACTTC
TRBV14	TRBJ1-2	.	TRBD1	CASSGQGAHHGYTF	TGTGCCAGCAGCGGACAGGGGGCGCATCATGGCTACACCTTC
TRBV9	TRBJ1-5	.	.	CASSPTDDRSTNQPQHF	TGTGCCAGCAGCCCCACAGACGACAGAAGTACCAATCAGCCCCAGCATTTT
TRBV29-1	TRBJ1-1	.	.	CSVDSRLHPMNTEAFF	TGCAGCGTTGACTCCAGACTTCACCCCATGAACACTGAAGCTTTCTTT
TRBV5-1	TRBJ1-1	.	.	CASSLPPNTEAFF	TGCGCCAGCAGCTTGCCCCCTAACACTGAAGCTTTCTTT
TRBV7-3	TRBJ2-1	once	.	CASSLTNELALRGDEQFF	TGTGCCAGCAGCTTAACGAACGAGCTAGCCCTCCGCGGCGATGAGCAGTTCTTC
TRBV5-6	TRBJ1-1	.	TRBD1	CASSPRNIQGADTEAFF	TGTGCCAGCAGCCCGCGCAATATCCAGGGGGCGGACACTGAAGCTTTCTTT
TRBV5-4	TRBJ1-1	.	.	CASSFADSIDAEAFF	TGTGCCAGCAGCTTCGCGGATTCTATTGACGCTGAAGCTTTCTTT
TRBV6-5	TRBJ1-1	.	.	CASSYREQGPEAFF	TGTGCCAGCAGTTACCGTGAACAGGGCCCCGAAGCTTTCTTT
TRBV18	TRBJ2-3	.	.	CASSPGGTQYF	TGTGCCAGCTCCCCTGGGGGGACGCAGTATTTT
TRBV5-1	TRBJ2-3	.	.	CASSLVAVTSTDTQYF	TGCGCCAGCAGCTTGGTCGCGGTGACTAGCACAGATACGCAGTATTTT
TRBV6-6	TRBJ1-5	.	.	CASSLRRSYSNQPQHF	TGTGCCAGCAGTCTTAGACGGAGTTATAGCAATCAGCCCCAGCATTTT
TRBV11-2	TRBJ1-3	.	TRBD1	CASSRTGAHTIYF	TGTGCCAGCAGCCGGACAGGGGCACACACCATATATTTT
TRBV2	TRBJ1-3	.	.	CASRAGNTIYF	TGTGCCAGCAGAGCAGGAAACACCATATATTTT
TRBV27	TRBJ2-3	once	TRBD2	CASSSLGRGGVETQYF	TGTGCCAGCAGTTCGTTAGGGCGGGGGGGCGTTGAAACGCAGTATTTT
TRBV12-5	TRBJ2-2	.	.	CASGLFILRASSTGELFF	TGTGCTAGTGGTTTGTTTATACTTCGGGCTAGCTCCACCGGGGAGCTGTTTTTT
TRBV28	TRBJ1-2	.	.	CASSSRQPSNYGYTF	TGTGCCAGCAGTTCCCGACAGCCTTCTAACTATGGCTACACCTTC
TRBV19	TRBJ2-7	.	TRBD1	CASSSHRGEIYEQYF	TGTGCCAGTAGTTCTCACAGGGGGGAGATCTACGAGCAGTACTTC
TRBV4-3	TRBJ1-1	.	TRBD1	CASSSTGGVEAFF	TGCGCCAGCAGTTCGACAGGGGGTGTAGAAGCTTTCTTT
TRBV15	TRBJ1-4	.	.	CATSRDRNEKLFF	TGTGCCACCAGCAGAGATCGTAATGAAAAACTGTTTTTT
TRBV28	TRBJ2-1	.	TRBD2	CASSLRTSGGENNEQFF	TGTGCCAGCAGTTTACGGACTAGCGGGGGGGAAAACAATGAGCAGTTCTTC
TRBV19	TRBJ1-2	.	TRBD1	CASSPRQGGSYGYTF	TGTGCCAGTAGTCCCCGACAGGGTGGATCCTATGGCTACACCTTC
TRBV7-2	TRBJ2-3	.	.	CASSTGEPNTDTQYF	TGTGCCAGCAGCACCGGAGAGCCCAACACAGATACGCAGTATTTT
TRBV4-1	TRBJ1-1	.	.	CASSHPRPNTEAFF	TGCGCCAGCAGCCATCCTAGGCCGAACACTGAAGCTTTCTTT
TRBV5-4	TRBJ1-2	.	.	CASSPRAGNGYTF	TGTGCCAGCAGCCCGAGGGCGGGAAATGGCTACACCTTC
TRBV29-1	TRBJ1-1	.	.	CSVVRGMNTEAFF	TGCAGCGTTGTTCGGGGGATGAACACTGAAGCTTTCTTT